This TCR beta chain was profiled in a study of Graves' ophthalmopathy and Graves' hyperthyroidism. The table lists this clonotype with many counts. The germline CDR1 and CDR2 sequences are MDHEN and SYDVKM. V was cut by 3 bases and J by 8 bases, with 13 bases left in between. This CDR3 region has 13 residues. Transcripts of RNA were the source for amplifying TCR beta CDR3 regions. HTBI primers were used in a first-round RT-PCR, which preceded a second-round multiplex PCR. TCRdb passed the multiplex PCR reads through MiXCR, listing each CDR3 protein once. Of roughly 400,000 distinct CDR3 sequences in the sample, around 16% were seen once.

Sequenced sample: peripheral blood. This receptor was identified in a woman under 30 with Graves' ophthalmopathy. V gene TRBV28 combines with J gene TRBJ1-1, with D perhaps matching TRBD1 (5 bases). This CDR3 is CASSLGEAGEAFF. DNA for the CDR3: TGTGCCAGCAGTTTGGGGGAGGCGGGAGAAGCTTTCTTT.